Listed here are 24 T cell receptor beta chains from one sample, sequenced in a study of blood T cell repertoires in COVID-19. Only in-frame clones appear in the TCRdb table, and some are missing; sequencing was by immunoSEQ multiplex PCR. The profile shows around 17,000 clones, around nine tenths of them singletons. The sequencing sample was made of peripheral blood. The receptors come from a man aged 60 to 75 with active COVID-19.

The chain is built from TRBV2 and TRBJ2-2; perhaps TRBD1 as D (6 bases). The CDR3 sequence is 14 residues long. The ends were cut back, 6 bases at V and 0 bases at J, with 8 bases in the middle. Germline CDR1 and CDR2: SNHLY and FYNNEI. CDR3 sequence: CASRGTSNTGELFF. CDR3 nucleotide sequence: TGTGCCAGCAGAGGGACATCGAACACCGGGGAGCTGTTTTTT.

The chain employs TRBV3-1 (or the pseudogene TRBV3-2) and TRBJ1-2; D unresolved. V lost 1 base to trimming and J lost 3 bases, with 3 bases between them. CDR3 size: 12 residues. Germline V gives CDR1 LGHDT, CDR2 YNNKEL (reference sequence). The CDR3 loop is CASSQGHYGYTF. The CDR3 DNA reads TGTGCCAGCAGCCAAGGGCACTATGGCTACACCTTC.

The CDR3 spells CASSESLSDEQFF. The CDR3 nucleotides are TGCGCCAGCAGTGAGTCGCTTTCGGATGAGCAGTTCTTC. V usage is TRBV10-1 and J usage is TRBJ2-1; D gene ambiguous. V lost 0 bases and J 8 bases, leaving 8 bases between the germline ends. Per the germline V gene, CDR1 is WNHNN and CDR2 is SYGVQD (reference sequence). CDR3 length: 13 residues.

The chain recombines TRBV2 with TRBJ1-5; D ambiguous. Per the germline V gene, CDR1 is SNHLY and CDR2 is FYNNEI. V lost 4 bases to trimming and J lost 4 bases, with 8 bases between them. The CDR3 is 13 residues long. The CDR3 loop reads CASSVEENQPQHF. DNA for the CDR3: TGTGCCAGCAGTGTGGAGGAAAATCAGCCCCAGCATTTT.

V and J are TRBV19 and TRBJ1-5; D unclear. V lost 3 bases, J lost 0 bases, and 15 bases lay in between. Germline V CDR1 and CDR2: LNHDA, SQIVND (reference sequence). The CDR3 is 17 amino acids. The CDR3 loop is CASSIAMKHYSNQPQHF. The CDR3 coding sequence is TGTGCCAGTAGTATCGCTATGAAGCATTATAGCAATCAGCCCCAGCATTTT.

The V and J genes are TRBV18 and TRBJ1-2, with TRBD1 as a possible D gene (6 bases). V was clipped by 3 bases and J by 4 bases, with 15 bases between them. The CDR3 contains 15 residues. The germline gives CDR1 KGHSH, CDR2 LQKENI. The CDR3 nucleotides read TGTGCCAGCTCACCCACCGAGAACAGGGCCTATGGCTACACCTTC. It translates to CASSPTENRAYGYTF.

The V gene is TRBV5-4, the J gene TRBJ2-1; D call uncertain. CDR3 length: 14 residues. Germline V gene sequence: CDR1 SGHNT, CDR2 YYREEE (reference sequence). V lost 4 bases to trimming and J lost 5 bases, with 13 bases between them. CDR3 in DNA: TGTGCCAGCAGCCCTTCAACAGCCAACAATGAGCAGTTCTTC. Translation: CASSPSTANNEQFF. Full variable domain (rest looked up from reference TRBV5-4 and TRBJ2-1): ETGVTQSPTHLIKTRGQQVTLRCSSQSGHNTVSWYQQALGQGPQFIFQYYREEENGRGNFPPRFSGLQFPNYSSELNVNALELDDSALYLCASSPSTANNEQFFGPGTRLTVL.

The genes are TRBV20-1 and TRBJ1-5, with D unclear. The CDR3 runs to 11 residues. The V gene's germline CDR1 is DFQATT and CDR2 SNEGSKA (reference sequence). This CDR3 is CSPKRAEPQHF. Written as DNA, the CDR3 is TGCAGCCCAAAGAGGGCTGAGCCCCAGCATTTT.

With respect to this clone: The sample contains more than one DNA sequence encoding this CDR3. This rearrangement joins TRBV9 to TRBJ2-1, with TRBD2 as a possible D gene (7 bases). The CDR3 is made up of 15 amino acids. Per germline, CDR1 SGDLS and CDR2 YYNGEE. V was trimmed by 0 bases and J by 4 bases, leaving 11 bases between them. DNA for the CDR3: TGTGCCAGCAGCGTAGCGGGGGGCCCATACAATGAGCAGTTCTTC. It specifies CASSVAGGPYNEQFF.

In this sample, this clone turned up a few times. This chain links TRBV15 with TRBJ2-4; TRBD2 is a possible D gene (5 bases). Germline V gene sequence: CDR1 LNHNV, CDR2 YYDKDF (reference sequence). Trimming took 5 bases from V and 3 from J, leaving 14 bases between them. The CDR3 is made up of 15 amino acids. DNA for the CDR3: TGTGCCACCAGCCCGGGGTATTCGGGCAAAAACATTCAGTACTTC. This translates into CATSPGYSGKNIQYF. The full variable domain, in which reference TRBV15 and TRBJ2-4 provide the parts outside the CDR3, is DAMVIQNPRYQVTQFGKPVTLSCSQTLNHNVMYWYQQKSSQAPKLLFHYYDKDFNNEADTPDNFQSRRPNTSFCFLDIRSPGLGDTAMYLCATSPGYSGKNIQYFGAGTRLSVL.

This chain uses TRBV6-4 with TRBJ2-7; no firm D call. Germline CDR1 and CDR2: MRHNA and SNTAGT. There are 16 residues in the CDR3. Trimming stripped 0 bases from V and 1 base from J, with 13 bases between. The DNA of the CDR3 is TGTGCCAGCAGTGACTCGCCGAGCAAGCCTTCCTACGAGCAGTACTTC. Residues: CASSDSPSKPSYEQYF.

The V and J genes are TRBV28 and TRBJ1-2; TRBD1 matches at 9 bases. The CDR3 has 15 amino acids. Germline V gives CDR1 MDHEN, CDR2 SYDVKM. The junction had 10 bases not matched to a gene; V was cut back by 6 bases and J by 5 bases. CDR3 amino acids: CASRHPTGTGYGYTF. The CDR3 DNA is TGTGCCAGCAGGCACCCTACAGGGACAGGGTATGGCTACACCTTC.

The rearrangement joins TRBV5-1 to TRBJ2-5; perhaps TRBD1 as D (6 bases). Germline V gene data show CDR1 as SGHRS and CDR2 as YFSETQ. The CDR3 extends over 15 amino acids. The V end lost 4 bases, the J end lost 2 bases, and 15 bases lay between the germline ends. CDR3: CASSLPGQPQETQYF. DNA for the CDR3: TGCGCCAGCAGCCTCCCGGGACAACCTCAAGAGACCCAGTACTTC.

The rearrangement links TRBV5-1 to TRBJ2-2, with D unclear. Germline values: CDR1 SGHRS, CDR2 YFSETQ. With 0 bases removed from V and 6 bases from J, the gap between germline ends came to 12 bases. The CDR3 is 15 residues long. Here the CDR3 reads CASSLDGGIPGELFF. The DNA for the CDR3 is TGCGCCAGCAGCTTGGATGGTGGCATCCCCGGGGAGCTGTTTTTT. The entire variable domain, with the rest obtained from reference TRBV5-1 and TRBJ2-2, is as follows: KAGVTQTPRYLIKTRGQQVTLSCSPISGHRSVSWYQQTPGQGLQFLFEYFSETQRNKGNFPGRFSGRQFSNSRSEMNVSTLELGDSALYLCASSLDGGIPGELFFGEGSRLTVL.

The chain has TRBV7-9 and TRBJ1-1, with TRBD1 matching 8 bases. The V segment lost 2 bases and the J segment 6 bases; nucleotides outside the gene matches: 11. The CDR3 totals 16 residues. Germline loops: CDR1 SEHNR, CDR2 FQNEAQ (reference sequence). The CDR3 sequence is CASSLSPSRGRPEAFF. The CDR3 DNA reads as TGTGCCAGCAGCTTATCTCCAAGCAGGGGGCGGCCTGAAGCTTTCTTT. Complete variable domain (other parts from reference TRBV7-9 and TRBJ1-1): DTGVSQNPRHKITKRGQNVTFRCDPISEHNRLYWYRQTLGQGPEFLTYFQNEAQLEKSRLLSDRFSAERPKGSFSTLEIQRTEQGDSAMYLCASSLSPSRGRPEAFFGQGTRLTVV.

The J gene is TRBJ1-2, the V gene TRBV6-5; 7 nucleotides align to TRBD1. The germline CDR1 and CDR2 sequences are MNHEY and SVGAGI. Trimming cost V 8 bases and J 8 bases; bases outside gene matches: 8. This CDR3 spans 12 amino acids. The CDR3: CASARGIEGYTF. Written as DNA, the CDR3 is TGTGCCAGCGCCAGGGGGATCGAGGGCTACACCTTC.

This clone was picked up one time. The V and J genes are TRBV19 and TRBJ2-3; perhaps TRBD2 as D (5 bases). CDR3 length: 13 residues. Trimming stripped 6 bases from V and 2 bases from J, with 9 bases between. The germline CDR1 and CDR2 sequences are LNHDA and SQIVND (reference sequence). The CDR3 nucleotides are TGTGCCAGTAGCAATCGGGACACAGATACGCAGTATTTT. Protein product: CASSNRDTDTQYF.

The rearrangement joins TRBV5-1 to TRBJ1-4; D is possibly TRBD1 (6 bases). Germline V CDR1 and CDR2: SGHRS, YFSETQ. The CDR3 is made up of 13 amino acids. V shed 7 bases and J shed 2 bases, with 9 bases lying between them. The CDR3 DNA reads as TGCGCCAGCGGGGGGGGCACTAATGAAAAACTGTTTTTT. It yields the protein CASGGGTNEKLFF.

The V gene is TRBV28, the J gene TRBJ1-5; TRBD1 might be the D (5 bases). Trimming removed 8 bases at V and 2 bases at J, with 16 bases between. The CDR3 totals 15 residues. CDR1 is MDHEN, CDR2 SYDVKM, per germline. CDR3 amino acids: CASGERQGGNQPQHF. CDR3 DNA: TGTGCCAGCGGGGAAAGGCAGGGTGGCAATCAGCCCCAGCATTTT.

This chain joins TRBV15 and TRBJ2-4; D uncertain. Germline values: CDR1 LNHNV, CDR2 YYDKDF (reference sequence). Between the trimmed V and J ends, which lost 0 bases and 6 bases, there was a span of 12 bases. This CDR3 comprises 15 residues. In nucleotides, the CDR3 is TGTGCCACCAGCAGAGATCTGGGCCAAAGAAACATTCAGTACTTC. As protein: CATSRDLGQRNIQYF.

The chain joins TRBV3-1 (or the pseudogene TRBV3-2) to TRBJ1-4; the D is unclear. Germline CDR1 and CDR2: LGHDT and YNNKEL (reference sequence). This CDR3 comprises 15 residues. Between the trimmed V and J ends, which lost 1 base and 1 base, there was a span of 7 bases. The DNA of the CDR3 is TGTGCCAGCAGCCAAGGGGCTTTAACTAATGAAAAACTGTTTTTT. This encodes CASSQGALTNEKLFF.

The CDR3 DNA is TGCGCCAGCAGCTTAACTAGCGGGTCCTGGGATGAGCAGTTCTTC. Amino acids: CASSLTSGSWDEQFF. This chain joins TRBV5-1 and TRBJ2-1, with 9 bases aligning to TRBD2. Germline V lookup: CDR1 SGHRS, CDR2 YFSETQ. The V segment lost 2 bases and the J segment 8 bases; nucleotides outside the gene matches: 8. There are 15 residues in the CDR3.

This clone has just a few counts. This chain uses TRBV10-2 with TRBJ1-1, with a tentative D call TRBD1 (5 bases). The CDR3 runs 13 residues. Germline values: CDR1 WSHSY, CDR2 SAAADI. V was clipped by 4 bases and J by 5 bases, with 11 bases between them. Here the CDR3 reads CASSGAGRTEAFF. The CDR3 region has the DNA TGCGCCAGCAGTGGGGCAGGGAGGACTGAAGCTTTCTTT.

The rearrangement joins TRBV5-5 to TRBJ2-7, with a possible D match to TRBD2 (6 bases). Trimming removed 2 bases from V and 7 bases from J, with 10 bases in between. This CDR3 contains 12 residues. In germline, CDR1 is SGHKS, CDR2 YYEKEE (reference sequence). The CDR3 DNA sequence: TGTGCCAGCAGCTTAACGGGGGAAGAGCAGTACGTC. Encoded protein: CASSLTGEEQYV.